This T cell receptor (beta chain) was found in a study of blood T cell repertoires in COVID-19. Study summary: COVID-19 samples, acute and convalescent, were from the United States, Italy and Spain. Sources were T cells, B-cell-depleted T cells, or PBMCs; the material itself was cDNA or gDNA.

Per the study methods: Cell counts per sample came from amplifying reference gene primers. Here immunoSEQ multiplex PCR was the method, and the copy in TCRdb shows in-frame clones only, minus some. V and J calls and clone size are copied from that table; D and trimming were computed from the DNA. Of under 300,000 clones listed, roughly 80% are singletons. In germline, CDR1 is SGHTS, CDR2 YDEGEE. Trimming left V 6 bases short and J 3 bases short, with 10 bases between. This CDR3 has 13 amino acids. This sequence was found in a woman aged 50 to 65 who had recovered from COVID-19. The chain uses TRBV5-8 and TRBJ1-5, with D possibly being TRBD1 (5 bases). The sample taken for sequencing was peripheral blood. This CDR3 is CASTGGNNQPQHF. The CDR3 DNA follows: TGTGCCAGCACCGGGGGGAACAATCAGCCCCAGCATTTT. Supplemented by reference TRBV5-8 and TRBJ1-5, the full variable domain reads EAGVTQSPTHLIKTRGQQATLRCSPISGHTSVYWYQQALGLGLQFLLWYDEGEERNRGNFPPRFSGRQFPNYSSELNVNALELEDSALYLCASTGGNNQPQHFGDGTRLSIL.